The next 11 T cell receptor beta chains were all read from a single sample in a study of OX40 agonist ivuxolimab in advanced cancers. The method was immunoSEQ multiplex PCR; TCRdb's version includes in-frame clones alone and lacks a portion of them. The sample holds about 80,000 clones, roughly 92% seen once. Sequencing used CD4+ or CD8+ T cells sorted from blood, obtained in a trial of the OX40 agonist ivuxolimab. The receptors derive from an adult with an advanced solid tumor such as melanoma, head and neck, liver or kidney cancer.

This clone was observed a single time. The V call is TRBV29-1, the J call TRBJ1-2; D gene unclear. This CDR3 comprises 10 residues. The V end lost 2 bases, the J end lost 7 bases, and 5 bases lay between the germline ends. Germline CDR1 is SQVTM and CDR2 is ANQGSEA. This chain's CDR3 is CSVEQFGYTF. The CDR3 coding sequence is TGCAGCGTTGAACAATTTGGCTACACCTTC.

This chain uses TRBV5-4 with TRBJ2-3, with 7 bases identical to TRBD2. This CDR3 spans 15 amino acids. Germline V CDR1 and CDR2: SGHNT, YYREEE (reference sequence). V trimming: 4 bases; J trimming: 4 bases; junction bases outside the gene matches: 9. The CDR3 loop is CASSPRSSGADTQYF. The CDR3 nucleotides read TGTGCCAGCAGCCCCCGATCGAGCGGGGCAGATACGCAGTATTTT.

The chain has TRBV20-1 and TRBJ2-3; no firm D call. CDR1 DFQATT and CDR2 SNEGSKA come from the germline V gene (reference sequence). The CDR3 totals 11 residues. Trimming stripped 1 base from V and 4 bases from J, with 3 bases between. Here the CDR3 DNA reads TGCAGTGCTAGAGTCCCAGATACGCAGTATTTT. Translated: CSARVPDTQYF.

This chain links TRBV27 with TRBJ2-1; tentative D call: TRBD2 (5 bases). The CDR3 totals 16 residues. Germline V gene data show CDR1 as MNHEY and CDR2 as SMNVEV (reference sequence). V lost 2 bases and J lost 10, with 21 bases in between. The CDR3 bases are TGTGCCAGCAGTTTAATTGTGACACCGGGATTAGGGGAGCAGTTCTTC. Its translation: CASSLIVTPGLGEQFF.

This chain links TRBV7-2 with TRBJ2-7; 10 positions agree with TRBD2. Germline V lookup: CDR1 SGHTA, CDR2 FQGNSA. This CDR3 is 15 amino acids long. V trimming: 0 bases; J trimming: 4 bases; junction bases outside the gene matches: 3. The CDR3 DNA is TGTGCCAGCAGCTTAGCCAGCGGGAGGGAATACGAGCAGTACTTC. As protein: CASSLASGREYEQYF.

This sequence joins TRBV4-3 and TRBJ1-5; no definite D call. Trimming stripped 1 base from V and 2 bases from J, with 6 bases between. This CDR3 contains 14 residues. Germline V gives CDR1 LGHNA, CDR2 YSLEER. For the CDR3, the DNA is TGCGCCAGCAGCCAAGGTGTGGGCAATCAGCCCCAGCATTTT. It codes for CASSQGVGNQPQHF.

The V and J genes are TRBV2 and TRBJ2-5; 9 bases agree with TRBD2. CDR3 length: 15 amino acids. Germline values: CDR1 SNHLY, CDR2 FYNNEI. V was clipped by 7 bases and J by 4 bases; unmatched bases: 10. The CDR3 nucleotides are TGTGCCAGCAACCTAGCTAGCGGGATGACAGAGACCCAGTACTTC. The encoded protein is CASNLASGMTETQYF.

V usage is TRBV29-1 and J usage is TRBJ2-3; D is unclear. This CDR3 contains 11 residues. Germline V gives CDR1 SQVTM, CDR2 ANQGSEA. Trimming cost V 4 bases and J 8 bases, with 10 bases left between them. As DNA, the CDR3 is TGCAGCGTTGGCGTTTCGGGTACGCAGTATTTT. Protein: CSVGVSGTQYF.

The sample holds a few counts of this clone. The rearrangement links TRBV7-9 to TRBJ2-3, with D maybe TRBD1 (5 bases). V lost 5 bases and J lost 0, with 18 bases in between. This CDR3 region has 17 residues. Germline CDR1 is SEHNR and CDR2 is FQNEAQ (reference sequence). CDR3 sequence: CASSLWETGPSTDTQYF. The DNA of the CDR3 is TGTGCCAGCAGCCTATGGGAAACAGGTCCTAGCACAGATACGCAGTATTTT.

J is TRBJ2-1 and V is TRBV19; possibly TRBD2 for D (6 bases). Germline assignment: CDR1 LNHDA and CDR2 SQIVND (reference sequence). The CDR3 runs 15 residues. Trimming took off 5 bases at V and 5 bases at J, with 16 bases between the two ends. CDR3 coding DNA: TGTGCCAGTAGTTCGCCGACGGGACTCGACAATGAGCAGTTCTTC. Amino acids: CASSSPTGLDNEQFF.

The V gene is TRBV9, the J gene TRBJ2-1; 10 bases are a match to TRBD1. The CDR3 has 15 amino acids. The ends lost 5 bases at V and 5 bases at J; junction bases unmatched: 7. The germline gives CDR1 SGDLS, CDR2 YYNGEE. The CDR3 DNA sequence: TGTGCCAGCAGTTACGCCGGGACAGGGGACAATGAGCAGTTCTTC. Amino acids: CASSYAGTGDNEQFF.